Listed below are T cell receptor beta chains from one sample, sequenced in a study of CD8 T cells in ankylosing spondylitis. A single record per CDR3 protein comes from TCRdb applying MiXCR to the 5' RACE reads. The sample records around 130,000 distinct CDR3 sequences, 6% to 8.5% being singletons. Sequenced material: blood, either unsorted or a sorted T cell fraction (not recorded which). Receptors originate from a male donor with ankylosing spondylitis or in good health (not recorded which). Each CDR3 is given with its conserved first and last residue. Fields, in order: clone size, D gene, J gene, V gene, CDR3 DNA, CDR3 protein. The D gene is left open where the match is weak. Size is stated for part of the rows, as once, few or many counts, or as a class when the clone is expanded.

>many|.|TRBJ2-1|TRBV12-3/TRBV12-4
TGTGCCAGTCACCCGAGCTCCTACAATGAGCAGTTCTTC
CASHPSSYNEQFF
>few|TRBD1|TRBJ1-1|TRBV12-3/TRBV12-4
TGTGCCAGCAGGGGGACAGGGGGCGAAACTGAAGCTTTCTTT
CASRGTGGETEAFF
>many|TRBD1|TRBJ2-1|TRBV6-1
TGTGCCAGCACCATGACAGGGGGCGAATTCAAGCAGTTCTTC
CASTMTGGEFKQFF
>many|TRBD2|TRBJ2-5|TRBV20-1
TGCAGTGCTATTCTACCTAGGATGGGGGGGGAGACCCAGTACTTC
CSAILPRMGGETQYF
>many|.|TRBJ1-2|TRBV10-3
TGTGCCATCAGCCCGACAGGCGACTATGGCTACACCTTC
CAISPTGDYGYTF
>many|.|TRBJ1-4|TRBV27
TGTGCCAGCAGCCCTAGACGAAGTGTTAATGAAAAACTGTTTTTT
CASSPRRSVNEKLFF
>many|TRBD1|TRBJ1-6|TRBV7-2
TGTGCCAGCAGCAGCGCCGGGACAGGGAATTCACCCCTCCACTTT
CASSSAGTGNSPLHF
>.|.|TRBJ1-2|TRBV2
TGTGCCAGCAGGCCAGACAGGTTAGGCGGCTACACCTTC
CASRPDRLGGYTF
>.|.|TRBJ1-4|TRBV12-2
TGTGCAAGTCGCTTAGCGCCGGGGGCAGATGAAAAACTGTTTTTT
CASRLAPGADEKLFF
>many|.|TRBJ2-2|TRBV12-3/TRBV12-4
TGTGCCAGCAGTCACCTGAGTAACACCGGGGAGCTGTTTTTT
CASSHLSNTGELFF
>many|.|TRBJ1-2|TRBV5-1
TGCGCCAGCAGCTTGGCAGCCCCGGAGGGCTACACCTTC
CASSLAAPEGYTF
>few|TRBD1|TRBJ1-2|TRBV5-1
TGCGCCAGCAGCTTGCAACCGGGACAGGAGAACTATGGCTACACCTTC
CASSLQPGQENYGYTF
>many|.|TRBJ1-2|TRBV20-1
TGCAGTGCTAGCCCAGCCGGGGAATGGGATGGCTACACCTTC
CSASPAGEWDGYTF
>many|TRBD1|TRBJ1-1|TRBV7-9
TGTGCCAGCAGCCTCCGACAGGGTGTGAACACTGAAGCTTTCTTT
CASSLRQGVNTEAFF
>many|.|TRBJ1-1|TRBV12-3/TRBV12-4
TGTGCCAGCAGTTCTGCGACAGAACTTAACACTGAAGCTTTCTTT
CASSSATELNTEAFF
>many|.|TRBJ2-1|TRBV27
TGTGCCAGCAGTTTATTCCCCAGGGCTTCCTACAATGAGCAGTTCTTC
CASSLFPRASYNEQFF
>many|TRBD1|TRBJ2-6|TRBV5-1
TGCGCCAGCTACAGGGGTCTCGGAAGCTCTGGGGCCAACGTCCTGACTTTC
CASYRGLGSSGANVLTF
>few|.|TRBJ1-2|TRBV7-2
TGTGCCAGCAGCTTATTTGCCTTGGGTAATAACTATGGCTACACCTTC
CASSLFALGNNYGYTF
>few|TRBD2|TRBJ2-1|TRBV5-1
TGCGCCAGCAGCTTGGTCACGGGGGGAGACAATGAGCAGTTCTTC
CASSLVTGGDNEQFF
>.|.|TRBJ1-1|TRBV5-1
TGCGCCAGCAGCTTGGCGGGGGCTCGGCAAGCTTTCTTT
CASSLAGARQAFF
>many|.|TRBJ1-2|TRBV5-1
TGCGCCAGCAGCTTGGGGCAGCCTGCTGGGCCCTATGGCTACACCTTC
CASSLGQPAGPYGYTF
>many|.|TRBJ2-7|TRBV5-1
TGCGCCAGCAGCTTGGGATCATCCGGCTACGAGCAGTACTTC
CASSLGSSGYEQYF
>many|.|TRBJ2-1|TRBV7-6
TGTGCCAGCAGCTTAGCTTTCTACAATGAGCAGTTCTTC
CASSLAFYNEQFF
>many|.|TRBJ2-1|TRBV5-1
TGCGCCAGCAGCTTGGCTGGGGTCGACTACAATGAGCAGTTCTTC
CASSLAGVDYNEQFF
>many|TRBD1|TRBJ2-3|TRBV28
TGTGCCAGCAGTGGCGGACAGGGGGAAGATACGCAGTATTTT
CASSGGQGEDTQYF
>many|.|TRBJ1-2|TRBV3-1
TGTGCCAGCAGCCAAGCATCAGGGACACTTGGACGTGGCTACACCTTC
CASSQASGTLGRGYTF